These 21 T cell receptor beta chains were sequenced from one sample in a study of blood T cell repertoires in COVID-19. Clones were read by immunoSEQ multiplex PCR, and TCRdb kept only the in-frame ones, dropping some. In the table there are about 220,000 clones, around 84% of which are singletons. Material: peripheral blood. The receptors come from a man aged 45 to 65 with active or convalescent COVID-19.

The chain uses TRBV11-1 and TRBJ2-3; D gene ambiguous. Germline V gives CDR1 SGHAT, CDR2 FQDESV (reference sequence). V lost 4 bases and J lost 2, with 4 bases in between. This CDR3 contains 12 residues. CDR3: CASSYNTDTQYF. The CDR3, as DNA: TGTGCCAGCAGCTATAACACAGATACGCAGTATTTT.

The rearrangement joins TRBV6-6 to TRBJ1-5, with D tentatively TRBD1 (5 bases). This CDR3 has 14 amino acids. Germline V CDR1 and CDR2: MNHNY, SVGAGI (reference sequence). V lost 4 bases, J lost 1 base, and 8 bases lay in between. CDR3 residues: CASSSRQSNQPQHF. DNA for the CDR3: TGTGCCAGCAGTTCGCGACAGAGCAATCAGCCCCAGCATTTT.

This clone came up once. The chain combines TRBV18 with TRBJ1-1; 7 bases line up with TRBD1. Per germline, CDR1 KGHSH and CDR2 LQKENI. CDR3 length: 16 residues. V shed 3 bases and J 0 bases; nucleotides not matched to a gene: 7. The CDR3 DNA reads TGTGCCAGCTCACCTCTTGACAGGGCTTTGAACACTGAAGCTTTCTTT. Encoded protein: CASSPLDRALNTEAFF.

The chain uses TRBV21-1 and TRBJ2-3; TRBD2 is taken as the D call from the table, unchecked against the DNA. TRBV21-1 is described as a pseudogene. This CDR3 region has 20 residues. The CDR3 sequence: CASSKGGLAGSLTFTDTQYF. CDR3 DNA sequence: TGTGCCAGCAGCAAAGGGGGGCTAGCGGGAAGTCTGACTTTCACAGATACGCAGTATTTT.

The chain combines TRBV6-2 or TRBV6-3 with TRBJ1-5; D not certain. Deletions cut 0 bases from V and 10 bases from J, with 10 bases between. The CDR3 is 13 amino acids. Germline CDR1 MNHEY, CDR2 SVGEGT. CDR3 nucleotides: TGTGCCAGCAGTTACTCGTTATATGTCCCCCAGCATTTT. It translates to CASSYSLYVPQHF.

This chain joins TRBV6-5 and TRBJ1-1; D possibly corresponds to TRBD1 (5 bases). Trimming left V 6 bases short and J 3 bases short, with 17 bases between. The CDR3 is 15 residues long. The germline V gene has CDR1 MNHEY and CDR2 SVGAGI. The CDR3, as DNA: TGTGCCAGCAGCGAGGGGTGGAGGGGACACACTGAAGCTTTCTTT. Translating it yields CASSEGWRGHTEAFF.

This clone occurred once. The chain combines TRBV5-1 with TRBJ1-5, with 7 bases matching TRBD1. Germline CDR1 SGHRS, CDR2 YFSETQ. The V gene end was trimmed by 3 bases and the J gene end by 6 bases; junction bases not matched to a gene: 15. The CDR3 contains 17 residues. CDR3 sequence (DNA): TGCGCCAGCAGCTCCTTCACAATAGGACAGGATGTTCAGCCCCAGCATTTT. Residues: CASSSFTIGQDVQPQHF. Together with reference TRBV5-1 and TRBJ1-5, the CDR3 gives the full variable domain: KAGVTQTPRYLIKTRGQQVTLSCSPISGHRSVSWYQQTPGQGLQFLFEYFSETQRNKGNFPGRFSGRQFSNSRSEMNVSTLELGDSALYLCASSSFTIGQDVQPQHFGDGTRLSIL.

CDR3 DNA: TGTGCCAGCAGGGTGGACAGGACGAACACTGAAGCTTTCTTT. This codes for CASRVDRTNTEAFF. This chain joins TRBV5-4 and TRBJ1-1; the match to TRBD1 covers 7 bases. Germline-derived CDR1 and CDR2 are SGHNT and YYREEE (reference sequence). CDR3 length equals 14 residues. Trimming cost V 5 bases and J 1 base; bases outside gene matches: 5.

The chain is built from TRBV15 and TRBJ2-7, with 8 nucleotides matching TRBD1. The CDR3 consists of 16 residues. With V trimmed by 9 bases and J by 2 bases, 15 bases remained unmatched. CDR1 LNHNV and CDR2 YYDKDF come from the germline V gene (reference sequence). CDR3 DNA: TGTGCCACGGTATTTTGTGCCGGGACAGGTCCCTACGAGCAGTACGTC. Protein: CATVFCAGTGPYEQYV.

J is TRBJ1-1 and V is TRBV11-2; D is undetermined. Looked up from germline, CDR1 is SGHAT and CDR2 is FQNNGV. V was clipped by 5 bases and J by 1 base, with 11 bases between them. The CDR3 has 14 amino acids. CDR3 residues: CASSRTGRNTEAFF. The CDR3 coding sequence is TGTGCCAGCAGCCGTACTGGGAGGAACACTGAAGCTTTCTTT.

The chain combines TRBV11-2 with TRBJ2-1, with D possibly being TRBD2 (6 bases). The germline V gene encodes CDR1 SGHAT and CDR2 FQNNGV. This CDR3 has 15 residues. Trimming left V 5 bases short and J 6 bases short, with 17 bases between. The CDR3: CASSKAGTGTNEQFF. CDR3 DNA sequence: TGTGCCAGCAGCAAGGCTGGGACTGGCACCAATGAGCAGTTCTTC.

The chain links TRBV19 to TRBJ1-2; D gene uncertain. The CDR3 runs to 13 residues. Germline values: CDR1 LNHDA, CDR2 SQIVND (reference sequence). Trimming removed 3 bases at V and 4 bases at J, with 9 bases between. The CDR3 protein is CASSMTDSYGYTF. The CDR3 DNA follows: TGTGCCAGTAGTATGACGGACTCCTATGGCTACACCTTC.

This clone has a handful of counts. At the DNA level, this CDR3 is encoded by other sequences in the same sample as well. The chain carries TRBV2 and TRBJ2-7; D is possibly TRBD2 (5 bases). The CDR3 has 12 residues. The germline CDR1 and CDR2 sequences are SNHLY and FYNNEI. V was pared by 4 bases and J by 3 bases, with 7 bases between. The CDR3 is CASSVEGYEQYV. As DNA, the CDR3 is TGTGCCAGCAGTGTCGAGGGCTACGAGCAGTACGTC.

The CDR3 DNA follows: TGTGCCAGCAGTGAGTGGGCCTCCTATGGCTACACCTTC. The encoded protein is CASSEWASYGYTF. The rearrangement links TRBV2 to TRBJ1-2; no definite D call. The CDR3 is 13 residues long. Trimming left V 3 bases short and J 4 bases short, with 9 bases between. The germline V gene encodes CDR1 SNHLY and CDR2 FYNNEI.

This chain uses TRBV7-6 with TRBJ2-1; 9 bases match TRBD2. Germline loops: CDR1 SGHVS, CDR2 FNYEAQ. This CDR3 has 16 amino acids. The V and J ends lost 5 bases and 6 bases, in that order; junction bases with no gene match: 11. CDR3 loop: CASSPRATSGRNEQFF. As DNA, the CDR3 is TGTGCCAGCAGCCCCCGTGCGACTAGCGGACGCAATGAGCAGTTCTTC.

The chain recombines TRBV4-3 with TRBJ1-2; the match to TRBD1 covers 7 bases. The CDR3 loop spans 16 amino acids. V was clipped by 4 bases and J by 4 bases; unmatched bases: 12. Per germline, CDR1 LGHNA and CDR2 YSLEER. The CDR3 DNA reads TGCGCCAGCAGCCGAACTGGGGACAGTCGGGGCTATGGCTACACCTTC. It codes for CASSRTGDSRGYGYTF.

The chain employs TRBV7-9 and TRBJ2-2; TRBD1 matches at 10 bases. The J segment lost 3 bases and the V segment lost 7 bases, leaving 5 bases of the junction unmatched. CDR3 length equals 15 residues. Germline V gene data show CDR1 as SEHNR and CDR2 as FQNEAQ (reference sequence). The DNA of the CDR3 is TGTGCCAGCAACCGGGGGACAGGGGACACCGGGGAGCTGTTTTTT. Translating gives CASNRGTGDTGELFF.

The gene calls are TRBV7-9 and TRBJ1-5; maybe TRBD1 (6 bases). Trimming took 4 bases from V and 2 from J, leaving 15 bases between them. The CDR3 consists of 16 residues. Germline values: CDR1 SEHNR, CDR2 FQNEAQ (reference sequence). CDR3 protein: CASSSFGGPGNQPQHF. CDR3 DNA sequence: TGTGCCAGCAGCTCGTTCGGGGGGCCTGGCAATCAGCCCCAGCATTTT.

CDR3 residues: CASSIGGMGTGELFF. CDR3 nucleotides: TGTGCCAGTAGTATTGGGGGGATGGGCACCGGGGAGCTGTTTTTT. This chain links TRBV19 with TRBJ2-2, with a weak D call TRBD2 (6 bases). Per germline, CDR1 LNHDA and CDR2 SQIVND (reference sequence). Trimming took 3 bases from V and 4 from J, leaving 12 bases between them. This CDR3 contains 15 residues.

The chain carries TRBV7-3 and TRBJ2-3; 11 bases fit TRBD2. This CDR3 spans 17 amino acids. In germline, CDR1 is SGHTA, CDR2 FQGTGA. The J segment lost 5 bases and the V segment lost 6 bases, leaving 13 bases of the junction unmatched. CDR3 amino acids: CASSPSGGLRRGDTQYF. CDR3 nucleotides: TGTGCCAGCAGTCCTAGCGGGGGGCTTCGGAGGGGAGATACGCAGTATTTT.

This chain links TRBV28 with TRBJ1-3; weak D call: TRBD1 (6 bases). The length of the CDR3 is 15 residues. Germline values: CDR1 MDHEN, CDR2 SYDVKM. Trimming took 6 bases from V and 0 from J, leaving 12 bases between them. The DNA of the CDR3 is TGTGCCAGCAGCGCCGGACAGTTCTCTGGAAACACCATATATTTT. It translates to CASSAGQFSGNTIYF.